Detailed here is one T cell receptor beta chain. Its binding antigen is unknown. No base qualities exist here, and no much larger clone lies one base off it. Sequences MGHDK (CDR1) and SYGVNS (CDR2) are obtained from the germline V gene. The CDR3, from cysteine to phenylalanine, totals 16 residues. Only CDR3 DNA is held: 48 bases, read in frame from base 1. Trimming takes 0 bases from V and 1 base from J, and the germline ends sit 13 bases apart. This entry belongs to a study of T cells in localized non-small cell lung cancer (dated by TCRdb to 2019 to 2021). For the study in its entirety: The study analyzed T cell repertoires of around 250 early-stage NSCLC patients, comparing tumors and uninvolved tumor-adjacent lungs. NSCLC patients had a mean age of approximately 66 years, and 129 were male and about a hundred female. The cohort comprised roughly 230 treatment-naïve NSCLC patients with resected, localized lung tumors. The investigation overall reported the following: Because multi-region tumor sequencing was not performed, intratumor heterogeneity could not be ruled out. Longer overall survival was associated with higher blood T cell density, whereas shorter survival was associated with higher adjacent-lung clonality. The highest T cell clonality was observed in uninvolved tumor-adjacent lung, where clonality exceeded that of tumor, suggesting that antigenic responses were more focused in uninvolved tumor-adjacent lung. A median of roughly 60 of the top 100 tumor clones were detected in paired uninvolved adjacent lung, and approximately 28 of these tumor clones were also found among the top 100 clones of the paired uninvolved adjacent lung. Because the study design was exploratory, TCR variables were selected using unadjusted p-values without false-discovery rate correction.

At diagnosis, peripheral blood, uninvolved tumor-adjacent lung and tumor were collected and stored as a combination of fresh-frozen and FFPE material. For TCR repertoire profiling, blood samples were analyzed as peripheral blood mononuclear cells. TCR beta CDR3 regions were sequenced from DNA using the immunoSEQ Assay. As for the original processing: T cell density was computed as TCR beta template counts normalized to usable DNA estimated by amplifying housekeeping genes. Richness was estimated using the preseqR package, with extrapolation to 400,000 templates for PBMC samples and to 120,000 templates for tissue samples. Clonality was defined as one minus Pielou's evenness. Tissue-enriched TCRs were identified through differential abundance testing performed on productive amino-acid clonotypes, with a minimum total count of 5 and an alpha of 0.1. The Jaccard Index and the Morisita Overlap Index were used to quantify repertoire overlap between compartments. GLIPH clustered TCR beta CDR3s with public tetramer-defined viral CDR3s; viral motifs required at least three viral sequences plus V-gene enrichment. TCRdb's version of the immuneACCESS table is confined to in-frame rearrangements and falls short of the full clone set. An unresolved V gene accounts for under half of the shortfall where checked; the remainder is of unknown origin. That table is the source of V, J and clone size, and D and trimming were worked out from the DNA. This sample holds around 64,000 clones; approximately 90% were observed only once. Just under 20% of the sample is held by the ten biggest clonotypes.

The starting material was peripheral blood, obtained before any cancer treatment. This receptor was obtained from a man aged 35 to 69 with stage I lung adenocarcinoma. The chain couples TRBV25-1 to TRBJ2-7; tentative D gene TRBD2, with 6 bases matching. The DNA sequence follows: TGTGCCAGCAGTGAATATCCGGGCGGGGTGTCCTACGAGCAGTACTTC. The translation is CASSEYPGGVSYEQYF.